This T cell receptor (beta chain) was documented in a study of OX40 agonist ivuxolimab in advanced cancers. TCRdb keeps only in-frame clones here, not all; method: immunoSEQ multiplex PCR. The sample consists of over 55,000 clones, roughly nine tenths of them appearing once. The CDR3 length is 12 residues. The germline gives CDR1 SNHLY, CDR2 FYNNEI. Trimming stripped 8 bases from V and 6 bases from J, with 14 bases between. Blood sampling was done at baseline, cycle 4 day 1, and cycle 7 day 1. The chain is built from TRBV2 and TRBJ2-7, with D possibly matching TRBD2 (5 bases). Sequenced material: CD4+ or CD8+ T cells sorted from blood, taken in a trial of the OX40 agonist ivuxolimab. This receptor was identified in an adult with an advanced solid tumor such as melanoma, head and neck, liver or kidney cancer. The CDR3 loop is CASGFSVGEQYF. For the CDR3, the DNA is TGTGCCAGCGGTTTTAGCGTGGGCGAGCAGTACTTC. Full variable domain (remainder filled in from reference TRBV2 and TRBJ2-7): EPEVTQTPSHQVTQMGQEVILRCVPISNHLYFYWYRQILGQKVEFLVSFYNNEISEKSEIFDDQFSVERPDGSNFTLKIRSTKLEDSAMYFCASGFSVGEQYFGPGTRLTVT.